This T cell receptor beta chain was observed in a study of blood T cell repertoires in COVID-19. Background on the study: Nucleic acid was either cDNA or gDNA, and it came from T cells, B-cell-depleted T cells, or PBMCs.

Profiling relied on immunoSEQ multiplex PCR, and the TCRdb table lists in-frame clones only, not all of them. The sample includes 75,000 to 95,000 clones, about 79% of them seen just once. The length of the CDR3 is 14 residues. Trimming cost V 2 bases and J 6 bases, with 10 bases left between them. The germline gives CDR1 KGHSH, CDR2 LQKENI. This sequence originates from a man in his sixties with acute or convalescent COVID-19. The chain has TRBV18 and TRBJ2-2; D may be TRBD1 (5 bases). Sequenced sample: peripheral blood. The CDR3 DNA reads TGTGCCAGCTCACCAGCCGGACAAGCCGGGGAGCTGTTTTTT. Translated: CASSPAGQAGELFF.